This T cell receptor (beta chain) was retrieved from a study of cytomegalovirus exposure and HLA in healthy donors. Study-level findings and limits: When a later analysis was performed, an Asian-associated ancestry cluster reportedly had fewer N-insertions than the roughly 700-donor mean.

The PCR was carried out with 60 Vbeta primers and 13 Jbeta primers. Method: immunoSEQ multiplex PCR; TCRdb's copy keeps in-frame clones and lacks some. The table has 69,000 or so clones, around 76% seen once. Germline-derived CDR1 and CDR2 are GTSNPN and SVGIG (reference sequence). V lost 0 bases to trimming and J lost 8 bases, with 10 bases between them. The CDR3 extends over 12 amino acids. As for this clone: Antigen: not known.

The clonotype was recovered from a man between 18 and 29 years old in good health and CMV-seronegative. Material: PBMCs. V and J are TRBV30 and TRBJ1-1; tentative D call: TRBD1 (5 bases). CDR3 in amino acids: CAWSVDTWEAFF. The DNA of the CDR3 is TGTGCCTGGAGTGTGGACACTTGGGAAGCTTTCTTT. The full variable domain, with the rest looked up from reference TRBV30 and TRBJ1-1, is SQTIHQWPATLVQPVGSPLSLECTVEGTSNPNLYWYRQAAGRGLQLLFYSVGIGQISSEVPQNLSASRPQDRQFILSSKKLLLSDSGFYLCAWSVDTWEAFFGQGTRLTVV.